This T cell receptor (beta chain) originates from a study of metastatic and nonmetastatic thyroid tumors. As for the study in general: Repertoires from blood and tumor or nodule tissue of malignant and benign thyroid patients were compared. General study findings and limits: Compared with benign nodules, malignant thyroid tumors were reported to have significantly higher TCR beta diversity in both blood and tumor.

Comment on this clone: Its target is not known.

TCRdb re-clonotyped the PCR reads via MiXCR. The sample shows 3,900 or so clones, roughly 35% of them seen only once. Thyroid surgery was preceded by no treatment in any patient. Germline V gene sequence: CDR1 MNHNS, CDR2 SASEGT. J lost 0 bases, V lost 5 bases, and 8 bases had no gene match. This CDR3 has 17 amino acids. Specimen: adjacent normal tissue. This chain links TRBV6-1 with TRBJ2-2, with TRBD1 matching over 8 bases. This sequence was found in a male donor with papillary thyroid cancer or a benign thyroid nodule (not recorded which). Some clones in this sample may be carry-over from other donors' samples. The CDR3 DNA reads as TGTGCCAGCAGTCGCTCAACAGGGGGGACGAACACCGGGGAGCTGTTTTTT. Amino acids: CASSRSTGGTNTGELFF.